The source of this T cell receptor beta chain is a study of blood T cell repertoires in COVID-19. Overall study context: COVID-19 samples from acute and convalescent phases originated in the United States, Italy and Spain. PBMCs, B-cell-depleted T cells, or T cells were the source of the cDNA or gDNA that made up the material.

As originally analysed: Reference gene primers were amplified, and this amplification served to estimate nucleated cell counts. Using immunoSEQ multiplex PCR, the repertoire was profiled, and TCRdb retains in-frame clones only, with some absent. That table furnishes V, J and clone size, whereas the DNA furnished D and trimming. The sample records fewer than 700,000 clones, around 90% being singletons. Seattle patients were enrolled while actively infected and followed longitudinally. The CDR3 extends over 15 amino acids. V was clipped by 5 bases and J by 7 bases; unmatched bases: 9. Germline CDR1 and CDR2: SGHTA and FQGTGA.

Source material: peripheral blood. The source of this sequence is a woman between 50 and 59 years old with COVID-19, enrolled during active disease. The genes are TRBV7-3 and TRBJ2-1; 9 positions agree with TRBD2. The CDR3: CASSPGGAGGNEQFF. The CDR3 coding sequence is TGTGCCAGCAGCCCCGGAGGAGCGGGGGGAAATGAGCAGTTCTTC.